Given below is one T cell receptor beta chain in context. This entry is derived from a study of blood T cell repertoires in COVID-19. Study in general: The samples span acute and convalescent COVID-19 from the United States, Italy and Spain.

As processed by the authors: The assay estimated nucleated cells by amplifying reference gene primers. Clones were sequenced by immunoSEQ multiplex PCR, and TCRdb holds only the in-frame ones, with some missing. The DNA gave D and trimming, while V, J and clone size come from that table. The table lists over 300,000 clones, 89% of them singletons. The CDR3 extends over 15 amino acids. Germline V lookup: CDR1 SGHNT, CDR2 YENEEA. V was clipped by 3 bases and J by 6 bases; unmatched bases: 5. This chain joins TRBV11-3 and TRBJ2-1; 10 bases align to TRBD2. The sequence came from a man younger than 35 who had recovered from COVID-19. Sequenced material: peripheral blood. In nucleotides, the CDR3 is TGTGCCAGCAGCTTTCTCAGCGGGGGGGCCAATGAGCAGTTCTTC. This gives the protein CASSFLSGGANEQFF.